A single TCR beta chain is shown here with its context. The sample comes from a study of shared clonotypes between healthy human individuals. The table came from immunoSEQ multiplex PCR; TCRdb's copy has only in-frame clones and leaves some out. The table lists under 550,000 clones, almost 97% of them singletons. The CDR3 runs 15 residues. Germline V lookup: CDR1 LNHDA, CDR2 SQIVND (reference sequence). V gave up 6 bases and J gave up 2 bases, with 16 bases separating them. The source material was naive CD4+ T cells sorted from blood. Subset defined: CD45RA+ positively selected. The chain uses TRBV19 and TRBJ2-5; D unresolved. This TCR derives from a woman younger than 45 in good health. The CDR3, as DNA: TGTGCCAGTAGAAACGCTGACAAGAATCAAGAGACCCAGTACTTC. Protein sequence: CASRNADKNQETQYF.